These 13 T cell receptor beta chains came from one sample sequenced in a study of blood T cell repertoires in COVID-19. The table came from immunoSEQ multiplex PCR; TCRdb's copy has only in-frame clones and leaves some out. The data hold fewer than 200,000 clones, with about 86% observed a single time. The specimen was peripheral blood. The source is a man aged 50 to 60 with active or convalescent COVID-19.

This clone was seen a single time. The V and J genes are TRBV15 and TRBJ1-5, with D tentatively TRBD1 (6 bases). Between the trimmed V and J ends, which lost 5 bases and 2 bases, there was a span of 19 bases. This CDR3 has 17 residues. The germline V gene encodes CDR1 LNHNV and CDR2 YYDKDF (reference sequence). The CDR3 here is CATSSRLGQWGNQPQHF. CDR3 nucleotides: TGTGCCACCAGCTCCCGCCTAGGACAGTGGGGCAATCAGCCCCAGCATTTT.

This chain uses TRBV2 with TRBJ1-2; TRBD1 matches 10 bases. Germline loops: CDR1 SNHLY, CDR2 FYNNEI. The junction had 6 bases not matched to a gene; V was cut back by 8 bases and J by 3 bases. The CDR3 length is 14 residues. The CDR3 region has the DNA TGTGCCAGCGTTCCGGGACAGGGGTACTATGGCTACACCTTC. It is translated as CASVPGQGYYGYTF.

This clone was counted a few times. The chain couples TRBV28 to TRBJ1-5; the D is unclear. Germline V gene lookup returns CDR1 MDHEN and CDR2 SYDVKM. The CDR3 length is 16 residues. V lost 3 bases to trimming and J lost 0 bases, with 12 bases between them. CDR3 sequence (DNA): TGTGCCAGCAGTTTTTCGGGGAGGGATAGCAATCAGCCCCAGCATTTT. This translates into CASSFSGRDSNQPQHF.

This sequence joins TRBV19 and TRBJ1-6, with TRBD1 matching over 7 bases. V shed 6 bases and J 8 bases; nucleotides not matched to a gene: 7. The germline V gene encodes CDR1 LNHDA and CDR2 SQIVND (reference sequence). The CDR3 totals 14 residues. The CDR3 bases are TGTGCCAGTAGCCAGACAGGGCTGGATTCACCCCTCCACTTT. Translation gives CASSQTGLDSPLHF.

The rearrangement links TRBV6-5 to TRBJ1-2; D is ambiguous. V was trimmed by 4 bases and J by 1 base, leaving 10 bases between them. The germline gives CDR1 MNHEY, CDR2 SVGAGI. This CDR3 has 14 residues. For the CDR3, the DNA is TGTGCCAGCAGTTCCTACCGGGTTAACTATGGCTACACCTTC. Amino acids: CASSSYRVNYGYTF.

CDR3 loop: CASSLGANYGYTF. The DNA of the CDR3 is TGTGCCAGCAGTTTGGGGGCGAACTATGGCTACACCTTC. This rearrangement joins TRBV12-3 or TRBV12-4 to TRBJ1-2; weak D call: TRBD1 (6 bases). Trimming left V 3 bases short and J 2 bases short, with 7 bases between. The CDR3 totals 13 residues.

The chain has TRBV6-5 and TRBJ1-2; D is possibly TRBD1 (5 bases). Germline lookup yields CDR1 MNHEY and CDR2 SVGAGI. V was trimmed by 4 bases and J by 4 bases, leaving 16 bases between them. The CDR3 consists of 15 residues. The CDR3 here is CASSSSPSDSYGYTF. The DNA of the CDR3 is TGTGCCAGCAGTTCCTCCCCCTCCGACAGCTATGGCTACACCTTC.

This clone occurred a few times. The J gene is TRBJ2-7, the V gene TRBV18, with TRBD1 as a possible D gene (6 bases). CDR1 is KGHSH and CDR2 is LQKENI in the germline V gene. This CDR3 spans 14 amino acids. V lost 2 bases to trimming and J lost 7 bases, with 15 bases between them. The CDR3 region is CASSPLTGTREQYF. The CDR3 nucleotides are TGTGCCAGCTCACCATTGACAGGAACCAGGGAGCAGTACTTC. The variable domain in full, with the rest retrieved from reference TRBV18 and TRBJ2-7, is NAGVMQNPRHLVRRRGQEARLRCSPMKGHSHVYWYRQLPEEGLKFMVYLQKENIIDESGMPKERFSAEFPKEGPSILRIQQVVRGDSAAYFCASSPLTGTREQYFGPGTRLTVT.

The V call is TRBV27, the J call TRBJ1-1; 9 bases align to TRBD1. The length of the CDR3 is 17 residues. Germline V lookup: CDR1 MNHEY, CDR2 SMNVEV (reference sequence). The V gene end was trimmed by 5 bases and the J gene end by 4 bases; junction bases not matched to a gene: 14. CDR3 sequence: CASSLNQQGARVTEAFF. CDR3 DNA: TGTGCCAGCAGTCTAAACCAACAGGGGGCGCGAGTCACTGAAGCTTTCTTT.

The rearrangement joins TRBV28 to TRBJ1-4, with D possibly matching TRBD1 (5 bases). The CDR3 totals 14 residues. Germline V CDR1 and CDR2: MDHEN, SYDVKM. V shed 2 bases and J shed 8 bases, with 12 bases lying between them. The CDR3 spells CASSLGGSREKLFF. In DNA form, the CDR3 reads TGTGCCAGCAGTTTAGGGGGGAGCCGCGAAAAACTGTTTTTT.

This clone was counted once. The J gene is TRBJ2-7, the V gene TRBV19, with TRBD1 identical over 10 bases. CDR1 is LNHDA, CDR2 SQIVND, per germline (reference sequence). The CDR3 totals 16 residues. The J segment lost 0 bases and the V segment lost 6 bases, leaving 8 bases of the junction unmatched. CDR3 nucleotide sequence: TGTGCCAGTAGACCCACCGGGACAGGGGACTCCTACGAGCAGTACTTC. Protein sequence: CASRPTGTGDSYEQYF. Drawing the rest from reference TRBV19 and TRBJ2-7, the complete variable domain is DGGITQSPKYLFRKEGQNVTLSCEQNLNHDAMYWYRQDPGQGLRLIYYSQIVNDFQKGDIAEGYSVSREKKESFPLTVTSAQKNPTAFYLCASRPTGTGDSYEQYFGPGTRLTVT.

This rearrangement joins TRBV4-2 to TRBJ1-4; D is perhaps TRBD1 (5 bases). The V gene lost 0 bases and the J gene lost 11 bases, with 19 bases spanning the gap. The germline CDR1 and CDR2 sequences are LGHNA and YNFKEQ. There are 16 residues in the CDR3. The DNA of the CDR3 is TGTGCCAGCAGCCAAGAAGGCGACAGAGGATTGGGGAAACTGTTTTTT. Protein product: CASSQEGDRGLGKLFF.

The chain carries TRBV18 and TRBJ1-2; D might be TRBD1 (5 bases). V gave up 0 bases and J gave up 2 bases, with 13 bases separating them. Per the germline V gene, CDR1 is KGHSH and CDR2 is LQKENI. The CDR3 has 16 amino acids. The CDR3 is CASSPPMGGTNYGYTF. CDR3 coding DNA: TGTGCCAGCTCACCACCGATGGGGGGAACCAACTATGGCTACACCTTC.